Listed below are T cell receptor beta chains from one sample, sequenced in a study of CD8+ T cells in alopecia areata. Profiling relied on immunoSEQ multiplex PCR, and the TCRdb table lists in-frame clones only, not all of them. The table records 90,000 to 130,000 clones, approximately 60% of them present only once. Sequencing used CD8+ T cells sorted from blood. These receptors were collected from a human donor in good health. The CDR3 runs from the conserved cysteine through the conserved F or W. Each record gives: CDR3 length, J gene, clone size, V gene, D gene, CDR3 protein, CDR3 DNA. D genes are given only for firm matches. Size is omitted from some rows. Given values are once, few, many or a class for expanded clones.

cdr3_length: 13
j_call: TRBJ2-7
clone_size: NA
v_call: TRBV2
d_call: NA
cdr3_aa: CASSLGPDYEQYF
cdr3_nt: TGTGCCAGCAGTCTGGGGCCGGACTACGAGCAGTACTTC

cdr3_length: 20
j_call: TRBJ1-5
clone_size: NA
v_call: TRBV2
d_call: NA
cdr3_aa: CASSESRGRDRSYSNQPQHF
cdr3_nt: TGTGCCAGCAGTGAATCCCGTGGGAGAGACAGGAGTTATAGCAATCAGCCCCAGCATTTT

cdr3_length: 16
j_call: TRBJ2-6
clone_size: NA
v_call: TRBV27
d_call: TRBD1
cdr3_aa: CASNRQGISGANVLTF
cdr3_nt: TGTGCCAGCAACAGACAGGGTATTTCTGGGGCCAACGTCCTGACTTTC

cdr3_length: 17
j_call: TRBJ2-7
clone_size: NA
v_call: TRBV10-3
d_call: TRBD1
cdr3_aa: CAISELWTGASFHEQYF
cdr3_nt: TGTGCCATCAGTGAGTTATGGACAGGGGCGTCGTTTCACGAGCAGTACTTC

cdr3_length: 15
j_call: TRBJ1-4
clone_size: NA
v_call: TRBV29-1
d_call: NA
cdr3_aa: CSVEEIGRGPEKLFF
cdr3_nt: TGCAGCGTTGAAGAAATCGGACGGGGTCCGGAAAAACTGTTTTTT

cdr3_length: 18
j_call: TRBJ2-7
clone_size: NA
v_call: TRBV4-1
d_call: NA
cdr3_aa: CASSQDSSKQGGVYEQYF
cdr3_nt: TGCGCCAGCAGCCAAGATTCAAGTAAACAGGGGGGGGTGTACGAGCAGTACTTC

cdr3_length: 15
j_call: TRBJ1-2
clone_size: NA
v_call: TRBV6-5
d_call: NA
cdr3_aa: CASSYSARGGGGYTF
cdr3_nt: TGTGCCAGCAGTTACTCGGCCAGGGGAGGGGGAGGCTACACCTTC

cdr3_length: 15
j_call: TRBJ1-3
clone_size: NA
v_call: TRBV6-5
d_call: NA
cdr3_aa: CASSYQTAPGNTIYF
cdr3_nt: TGTGCCAGCAGTTACCAAACGGCCCCTGGAAACACCATATATTTT

cdr3_length: 12
j_call: TRBJ2-3
clone_size: NA
v_call: TRBV9
d_call: NA
cdr3_aa: CASREDDGTQYF
cdr3_nt: TGTGCCAGCAGGGAGGATGACGGTACGCAGTATTTT

cdr3_length: 17
j_call: TRBJ2-7
clone_size: NA
v_call: TRBV4-3
d_call: NA
cdr3_aa: CASSQAASGQITYEQYF
cdr3_nt: TGCGCCAGCAGCCAGGCCGCCTCAGGACAGATAACCTACGAGCAGTACTTC

cdr3_length: 16
j_call: TRBJ2-7
clone_size: NA
v_call: TRBV4-2
d_call: TRBD1
cdr3_aa: CASSQESDRGQGEQYF
cdr3_nt: TGTGCCAGCAGCCAAGAGTCCGACAGGGGGCAAGGTGAGCAGTACTTC

cdr3_length: 15
j_call: TRBJ2-5
clone_size: NA
v_call: TRBV2
d_call: NA
cdr3_aa: CASSTPRTLQETQYF
cdr3_nt: TGTGCCAGCAGTACCCCCCGGACATTACAAGAGACCCAGTACTTC

cdr3_length: 13
j_call: TRBJ1-1
clone_size: NA
v_call: TRBV28
d_call: NA
cdr3_aa: CASNTPWESEAFF
cdr3_nt: TGTGCCAGCAACACACCCTGGGAATCTGAAGCTTTCTTT

cdr3_length: 15
j_call: TRBJ1-4
clone_size: NA
v_call: TRBV7-8
d_call: NA
cdr3_aa: CASSPQDATNEKLFF
cdr3_nt: TGTGCCAGCAGCCCCCAAGATGCAACTAATGAAAAACTGTTTTTT

cdr3_length: 14
j_call: TRBJ2-5
clone_size: NA
v_call: TRBV2
d_call: NA
cdr3_aa: CASSASSAEETQYF
cdr3_nt: TGTGCCAGCAGTGCGTCTAGCGCGGAAGAGACCCAGTACTTC

cdr3_length: 18
j_call: TRBJ2-7
clone_size: NA
v_call: TRBV7-2
d_call: TRBD2
cdr3_aa: CASSFLGGYWDRPYEQYF
cdr3_nt: TGTGCCAGCAGCTTTTTGGGGGGGTATTGGGATCGCCCCTACGAGCAGTACTTC

cdr3_length: 15
j_call: TRBJ2-1
clone_size: NA
v_call: TRBV6-5
d_call: NA
cdr3_aa: CASSYSSGRGNEQFF
cdr3_nt: TGTGCCAGCAGTTACTCGAGTGGCAGGGGCAATGAGCAGTTCTTC

cdr3_length: 12
j_call: TRBJ2-7
clone_size: NA
v_call: TRBV30
d_call: NA
cdr3_aa: CAWSPGTAEQYF
cdr3_nt: TGTGCCTGGAGCCCTGGGACCGCAGAGCAGTACTTC

cdr3_length: 14
j_call: TRBJ2-5
clone_size: few
v_call: TRBV7-8
d_call: NA
cdr3_aa: CASSSRGGLETQYF
cdr3_nt: TGTGCCAGCAGCTCCCGTGGGGGTTTAGAGACCCAGTACTTC

cdr3_length: 15
j_call: TRBJ2-7
clone_size: few
v_call: TRBV7-2
d_call: TRBD2
cdr3_aa: CASSGWLAASYEQYF
cdr3_nt: TGTGCCAGCAGCGGATGGCTAGCGGCCTCCTACGAGCAGTACTTC

cdr3_length: 15
j_call: TRBJ2-2
clone_size: NA
v_call: TRBV19
d_call: NA
cdr3_aa: CASSITATYTGELFF
cdr3_nt: TGTGCCAGTAGTATTACTGCGACCTACACCGGGGAGCTGTTTTTT

cdr3_length: 17
j_call: TRBJ2-5
clone_size: NA
v_call: TRBV7-3
d_call: TRBD2
cdr3_aa: CASSLGLAGSEQETQYF
cdr3_nt: TGTGCCAGCAGCTTAGGACTAGCGGGGAGCGAGCAAGAGACCCAGTACTTC

cdr3_length: 13
j_call: TRBJ1-2
clone_size: NA
v_call: TRBV13
d_call: NA
cdr3_aa: CASRKADLGGYTF
cdr3_nt: TGTGCCAGCAGGAAAGCCGACCTCGGTGGCTACACCTTC

cdr3_length: 14
j_call: TRBJ2-1
clone_size: NA
v_call: TRBV5-6
d_call: TRBD2
cdr3_aa: CASSSGLAYNEQFF
cdr3_nt: TGTGCCAGCAGCTCGGGACTAGCCTACAATGAGCAGTTCTTC

cdr3_length: 15
j_call: TRBJ2-3
clone_size: NA
v_call: TRBV15
d_call: TRBD2
cdr3_aa: CATSRWDYLEDTQYF
cdr3_nt: TGTGCCACCAGCAGGTGGGACTACCTGGAAGATACGCAGTATTTT

cdr3_length: 13
j_call: TRBJ1-5
clone_size: NA
v_call: TRBV6-5
d_call: NA
cdr3_aa: CASSQEFNQPQHF
cdr3_nt: TGTGCCAGCAGCCAGGAGTTCAATCAGCCCCAGCATTTT

cdr3_length: 13
j_call: TRBJ1-5
clone_size: NA
v_call: TRBV6-5
d_call: NA
cdr3_aa: CASGSHSNQPQHF
cdr3_nt: TGTGCCAGCGGATCGCATAGCAATCAGCCCCAGCATTTT

cdr3_length: 11
j_call: TRBJ2-2
clone_size: once
v_call: TRBV29-1
d_call: NA
cdr3_aa: CSVGTDGELFF
cdr3_nt: TGCAGCGTTGGGACGGACGGGGAGCTGTTTTTT

cdr3_length: 14
j_call: TRBJ2-7
clone_size: NA
v_call: TRBV19
d_call: NA
cdr3_aa: CASSIIGAAHEQYF
cdr3_nt: TGTGCCAGTAGTATTATCGGGGCCGCACATGAGCAGTACTTC

cdr3_length: 12
j_call: TRBJ1-6
clone_size: few
v_call: TRBV7-9
d_call: NA
cdr3_aa: CASCADNSPLHF
cdr3_nt: TGTGCCTCGTGTGCGGATAATTCACCCCTCCACTTT

cdr3_length: 15
j_call: TRBJ2-1
clone_size: few
v_call: TRBV5-6
d_call: TRBD1
cdr3_aa: CASSLGTGIYNEQFF
cdr3_nt: TGTGCCAGCAGCTTGGGGACAGGGATCTACAATGAGCAGTTCTTC

cdr3_length: 14
j_call: TRBJ2-7
clone_size: few
v_call: TRBV7-9
d_call: NA
cdr3_aa: CASSLGGQNYEQYF
cdr3_nt: TGTGCCAGCAGCTTAGGAGGACAGAACTACGAGCAGTACTTC

cdr3_length: 15
j_call: TRBJ2-1
clone_size: NA
v_call: TRBV5-1
d_call: NA
cdr3_aa: CASSSTSDYYNEQFF
cdr3_nt: TGCGCCAGCAGCTCCACCTCGGACTATTACAATGAGCAGTTCTTC

cdr3_length: 16
j_call: TRBJ2-2
clone_size: NA
v_call: TRBV13
d_call: NA
cdr3_aa: CASSFWRGLDTGELFF
cdr3_nt: TGTGCCAGCAGCTTTTGGCGGGGGCTCGACACCGGGGAGCTGTTTTTT

cdr3_length: 15
j_call: TRBJ2-6
clone_size: many
v_call: TRBV27
d_call: NA
cdr3_aa: CASSPAQSGANVLTF
cdr3_nt: TGTGCCAGCAGTCCAGCCCAGTCTGGGGCCAACGTCCTGACTTTC

cdr3_length: 9
j_call: TRBJ1-2
clone_size: NA
v_call: TRBV20-1
d_call: NA
cdr3_aa: CSAEGGYTF
cdr3_nt: TGCAGTGCTGAGGGTGGCTACACCTTC

cdr3_length: 11
j_call: TRBJ1-2
clone_size: few
v_call: TRBV29-1
d_call: NA
cdr3_aa: CSTKNWGGYTF
cdr3_nt: TGCAGCACCAAGAACTGGGGTGGCTACACCTTC

cdr3_length: 14
j_call: TRBJ1-1
clone_size: NA
v_call: TRBV5-1
d_call: NA
cdr3_aa: CASSLSSPGPEAFF
cdr3_nt: TGCGCCAGCAGCTTGTCATCCCCGGGGCCTGAAGCTTTCTTT

cdr3_length: 13
j_call: TRBJ1-2
clone_size: once
v_call: TRBV25-1
d_call: NA
cdr3_aa: CASSDRIDADRVF
cdr3_nt: TGTGCCAGCAGTGATAGAATCGACGCGGACCGGGTCTTC

cdr3_length: 16
j_call: TRBJ2-7
clone_size: NA
v_call: TRBV7-9
d_call: NA
cdr3_aa: CASSLVVVTFSYEQYF
cdr3_nt: TGTGCCAGCAGCTTAGTAGTTGTGACATTCTCCTACGAGCAGTACTTC

cdr3_length: 13
j_call: TRBJ2-7
clone_size: few
v_call: TRBV29-1
d_call: NA
cdr3_aa: CSVVAENSYEQYF
cdr3_nt: TGCAGCGTTGTTGCGGAAAACTCCTACGAGCAGTACTTC

cdr3_length: 16
j_call: TRBJ2-5
clone_size: few
v_call: TRBV7-8
d_call: TRBD2
cdr3_aa: CASSPNPGLAVRTQYF
cdr3_nt: TGTGCCAGCAGCCCCAATCCGGGACTAGCGGTGAGGACCCAGTACTTC

cdr3_length: 16
j_call: TRBJ2-7
clone_size: NA
v_call: TRBV11-1
d_call: NA
cdr3_aa: CASSPQVQVWTYEQYF
cdr3_nt: TGTGCCAGCAGCCCACAGGTCCAGGTCTGGACCTACGAGCAGTACTTC